This T cell receptor beta chain was documented in a study of cytomegalovirus exposure and HLA in healthy donors. Germline loops: CDR1 SGHNT, CDR2 YYREEE (reference sequence). The V end lost 4 bases, the J end lost 5 bases, and 15 bases lay between the germline ends. This CDR3 region has 14 residues. In the PCR, 60 Vbeta and 13 Jbeta primers were used. Clones were read by immunoSEQ multiplex PCR, and TCRdb kept only the in-frame ones, dropping some. The table for this sample gives around 97,000 clones. The rearrangement links TRBV5-4 to TRBJ2-5, with D perhaps TRBD2 (6 bases). The receptor was isolated from a man aged 35-49 years in good health and CMV-seronegative. Material: PBMCs. The DNA of the CDR3 is TGTGCCAGCAGCGCCCCTAGCGCCTGGGAGACCCAGTACTTC. It codes for CASSAPSAWETQYF.